The 17 T cell receptor beta chains reported below all come from one sample, sequenced in a study of response to subunit inactivated influenza vaccine. TCRdb processed the RT-PCR reads anew with MiXCR; each CDR3 protein has one entry. The sample shows roughly 160,000 distinct CDR3 sequences, roughly a tenth of them seen only once. The sample in question was CD8+ T cells sorted from PBMCs, obtained approximately 25 months after vaccination. The receptors were sampled from a man aged 45 to 75 who received an inactivated influenza vaccine.

This clonotype has at least ten counts. The chain links TRBV20-1 to TRBJ2-1; the match to TRBD2 covers 8 bases. V was clipped by 5 bases and J by 8 bases; unmatched bases: 11. This CDR3 spans 14 amino acids. Germline V CDR1 and CDR2: DFQATT, SNEGSKA (reference sequence). The CDR3 sequence: CSASTWTSPDEQFF. The CDR3 DNA is TGCAGTGCTTCGACCTGGACTAGCCCCGATGAGCAGTTCTTC.

The chain combines TRBV28 with TRBJ1-1, with D possibly matching TRBD1 (5 bases). V was clipped by 5 bases and J by 5 bases, with 15 bases between them. The CDR3 is made up of 14 amino acids. CDR1 and CDR2 (germline): MDHEN, SYDVKM. As DNA, the CDR3 is TGTGCCAGCAGTGTTCGGGGGGGGGATACTGAAGCTTTCTTT. Translating gives CASSVRGGDTEAFF.

The CDR3 region is CASSWGGTAVPGELFF. The CDR3 DNA sequence: TGTGCCAGCAGTTGGGGGGGGACAGCCGTACCTGGGGAGCTGTTTTTT. V is TRBV28 and J is TRBJ2-2; D tentatively reads TRBD1 or TRBD2 (7 bases each). This CDR3 has 16 residues. Trimming took 4 bases from V and 8 from J, leaving 20 bases between them. Germline V gives CDR1 MDHEN, CDR2 SYDVKM.

The chain is built from TRBV7-9 and TRBJ1-1; possible D gene TRBD1, 5 bases. Trimming left V 6 bases short and J 0 bases short, with 20 bases between. This CDR3 region has 17 residues. The V gene's germline CDR1 is SEHNR and CDR2 FQNEAQ (reference sequence). CDR3 sequence reads: CASRSRTGTRVNTEAFF. The DNA for the CDR3 is TGTGCCAGCAGATCCCGTACCGGGACTAGGGTGAACACTGAAGCTTTCTTT. The full variable domain, completed using reference TRBV7-9 and TRBJ1-1, is DTGVSQNPRHKITKRGQNVTFRCDPISEHNRLYWYRQTLGQGPEFLTYFQNEAQLEKSRLLSDRFSAERPKGSFSTLEIQRTEQGDSAMYLCASRSRTGTRVNTEAFFGQGTRLTVV.

The rearrangement joins TRBV10-3 to TRBJ2-3, with 9 bases lining up with TRBD1. Trimming cost V 2 bases and J 6 bases; bases outside gene matches: 6. CDR1 is ENHRY and CDR2 is SYGVKD in the germline V gene. This CDR3 has 15 amino acids. This CDR3 is CAISEKIDRGDTQYF. The CDR3 DNA sequence: TGTGCCATCAGTGAGAAAATAGACAGGGGGGATACGCAGTATTTT.

The chain carries TRBV6-5 and TRBJ2-2; D not certain. The CDR3 is made up of 14 amino acids. Deletions cut 2 bases from V and 2 bases from J, with 6 bases between. Germline CDR1 and CDR2: MNHEY and SVGAGI. CDR3 amino acids: CASSYGHNTGELFF. CDR3 nucleotides: TGTGCCAGCAGTTACGGGCACAACACCGGGGAGCTGTTTTTT.

V usage is TRBV4-2 and J usage is TRBJ1-2; D remains unclear. This CDR3 spans 14 amino acids. V lost 3 bases and J lost 8, with 16 bases in between. The V gene's germline CDR1 is LGHNA and CDR2 YNFKEQ. The CDR3 sequence: CASSQLRESDGYTF. CDR3 nucleotides: TGTGCCAGCAGCCAGTTGCGGGAATCCGACGGCTACACCTTC.

This clonotype was counted at least ten times. The chain recombines TRBV24-1 with TRBJ2-1; 9 nucleotides align to TRBD1. Germline lookup yields CDR1 KGHDR and CDR2 SFDVKD. This CDR3 contains 15 residues. Trimming cost V 6 bases and J 4 bases; bases outside gene matches: 6. The CDR3 DNA sequence: TGTGCCACCAGTAGGCCCGGGACAGGGTACAATGAGCAGTTCTTC. Protein product: CATSRPGTGYNEQFF.

This chain links TRBV12-5 with TRBJ2-1, with no clear D. In germline, CDR1 is LGHNT, CDR2 FRNRAP. The CDR3 consists of 12 residues. V was pared by 5 bases and J by 8 bases, with 10 bases between. In DNA form, the CDR3 reads TGTGCTAGTGGTCCCAAGGTGGATGAGCAGTTCTTC. It codes for CASGPKVDEQFF.

In regard to this clonotype: A single base separates this from a much larger clone, so it may be a read error. The chain couples TRBV6-5 to TRBJ2-2; D is unclear. This CDR3 has 13 amino acids. Germline lookup yields CDR1 MNHEY and CDR2 SVGAGI. Trimming stripped 0 bases from V and 6 bases from J, with 5 bases between. CDR3 coding DNA: TGTGCCAGCAGTTACTCGGTGGCCGGGGAGCTGTTTTTT. Amino acids: CASSYSVAGELFF.

This sequence joins TRBV27 and TRBJ2-1; 10 bases map to TRBD1. The trim removed 3 bases at V and 7 bases at J, leaving 9 bases unmatched. Looked up from germline, CDR1 is MNHEY and CDR2 is SMNVEV (reference sequence). CDR3 size: 16 residues. The CDR3 spells CASSFGTGEKFNEQFF. The CDR3 DNA follows: TGTGCCAGCAGTTTTGGGACAGGGGAGAAGTTTAATGAGCAGTTCTTC.

This clonotype occurred a few times. The chain employs TRBV7-9 and TRBJ2-5; maybe TRBD2 (5 bases). V was cut by 0 bases and J by 3 bases, with 11 bases left in between. CDR1 SEHNR and CDR2 FQNEAQ come from the germline V gene (reference sequence). The CDR3 loop spans 15 amino acids. CDR3 DNA sequence: TGTGCCAGCAGCTTAGCTGTACTAGGAGAAGAGACCCAGTACTTC. Translating gives CASSLAVLGEETQYF.

The rearrangement uses TRBV11-1 and TRBJ2-7; D is possibly TRBD1 (6 bases). This CDR3 region has 18 residues. Trimming took off 2 bases at V and 1 base at J, with 21 bases between the two ends. CDR1 and CDR2 from the germline V gene are SGHAT and FQDESV (reference sequence). The CDR3 sequence is CASSLPLPGHLQSYEQYF. CDR3 bases: TGTGCCAGCAGCTTACCGCTTCCGGGACATCTTCAATCCTACGAGCAGTACTTC. Variable domain in full (rest from reference TRBV11-1 and TRBJ2-7): EAEVAQSPRYKITEKSQAVAFWCDPISGHATLYWYRQILGQGPELLVQFQDESVVDDSQLPKDRFSAERLKGVDSTLKIQPAELGDSAMYLCASSLPLPGHLQSYEQYFGPGTRLTVT.

This clonotype was seen only a few times. The chain carries TRBV30 and TRBJ2-3; D may correspond to TRBD1 or TRBD2 (5 bases each). The CDR3 extends over 14 amino acids. Germline assignment: CDR1 GTSNPN and CDR2 SVGIG (reference sequence). Deletions cut 0 bases from V and 5 bases from J, with 12 bases between. The CDR3 here is CAWSVGGGLDTQYF. CDR3 nucleotide sequence: TGTGCCTGGAGTGTTGGTGGGGGTTTAGATACGCAGTATTTT.

The chain employs TRBV28 and TRBJ1-4; D call uncertain. Germline V gene sequence: CDR1 MDHEN, CDR2 SYDVKM. This CDR3 has 11 residues. Trimming pared 6 bases from V and 4 bases from J, leaving 3 bases between. The CDR3 DNA sequence: TGTGCCAGCAGCTATAATGAAAAACTGTTTTTT. This translates into CASSYNEKLFF.

A few counts support this clonotype. The V gene is TRBV4-3, the J gene TRBJ2-1; 11 bases align to TRBD2. Germline V gene lookup returns CDR1 LGHNA and CDR2 YSLEER. The CDR3 spans 15 residues. J lost 5 bases, V lost 3 bases, and 3 bases had no gene match. CDR3 sequence reads: CASSHTSGSDNEQFF. For the CDR3, the DNA is TGCGCCAGCAGCCACACTAGCGGGAGTGACAATGAGCAGTTCTTC.

This clonotype has ten or more counts. The J gene is TRBJ1-2, the V gene TRBV3-1; a weak D match, TRBD1 (6 bases). The germline CDR1 and CDR2 sequences are LGHDT and YNNKEL (reference sequence). Trimming pared 4 bases from V and 4 bases from J, leaving 13 bases between. The CDR3 consists of 14 residues. In nucleotides, the CDR3 is TGTGCCAGCAGCCCCATACAGGGTGGCTATGGCTACACCTTC. Protein: CASSPIQGGYGYTF. Supplemented by reference TRBV3-1 and TRBJ1-2, the full variable domain reads DTAVSQTPKYLVTQMGNDKSIKCEQNLGHDTMYWYKQDSKKFLKIMFSYNNKELIINETVPNRFSPKSPDKAHLNLHINSLELGDSAVYFCASSPIQGGYGYTFGSGTRLTVV.